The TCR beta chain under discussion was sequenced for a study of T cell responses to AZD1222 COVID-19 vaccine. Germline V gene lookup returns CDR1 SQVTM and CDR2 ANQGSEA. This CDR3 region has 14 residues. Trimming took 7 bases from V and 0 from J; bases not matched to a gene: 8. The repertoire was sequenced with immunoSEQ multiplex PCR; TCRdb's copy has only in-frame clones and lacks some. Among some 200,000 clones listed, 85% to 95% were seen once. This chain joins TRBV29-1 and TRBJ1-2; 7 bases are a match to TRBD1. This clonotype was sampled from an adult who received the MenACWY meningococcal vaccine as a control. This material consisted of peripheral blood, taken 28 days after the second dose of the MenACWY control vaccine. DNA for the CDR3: TGCAGCGGCCAGACAGGGACTTCTAACTATGGCTACACCTTC. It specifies CSGQTGTSNYGYTF.